The 28 T cell receptor beta chains below come from one sample, sequenced in a study of shared clonotypes between healthy human individuals. Sequencing used immunoSEQ multiplex PCR; TCRdb keeps in-frame clones, though not all of them. Of about 490,000 clones listed, 76% were seen once; the top ten hold over 10%. Sample: PBMCs. The receptors shown here come from a woman aged 40 to 49 in good health. Some clones in this sample may be carry-over from other donors' samples.

As regards this clone: Other nucleotide sequences from this sample produce the same CDR3. The chain uses TRBV7-9 and TRBJ2-1; 10 bases line up with TRBD2. J lost 5 bases, V lost 0 bases, and 4 bases had no gene match. This CDR3 is 16 amino acids long. In germline, CDR1 is SEHNR, CDR2 FQNEAQ (reference sequence). In nucleotides, the CDR3 is TGTGCCAGCAGCTTAGCTCTAGCGGGAGCGCACAATGAGCAGTTCTTC. Translated, it gives CASSLALAGAHNEQFF. The variable domain in full, with the rest retrieved from reference TRBV7-9 and TRBJ2-1, is DTGVSQNPRHKITKRGQNVTFRCDPISEHNRLYWYRQTLGQGPEFLTYFQNEAQLEKSRLLSDRFSAERPKGSFSTLEIQRTEQGDSAMYLCASSLALAGAHNEQFFGPGTRLTVL.

Comment on this clone: The junction shows a germline mismatch at one end, possibly a read error. V usage is TRBV5-4 and J usage is TRBJ2-5; 8 nucleotides agree with TRBD1. CDR1 and CDR2 (germline): SGHNT, YYREEE (reference sequence). This CDR3 is 16 amino acids long. The CDR3 nucleotides are TGTGCTAGCAGCTTGGTTCAGGGGGCCCCACAAGAGACCCAGTACTTC. Its translation is CASSLVQGAPQETQYF.

This clone was found once. This chain links TRBV11-3 with TRBJ2-5; D perhaps matches TRBD1 (5 bases). The V end was cut by 4 bases, the J end by 5 bases, with 11 bases between. CDR3 length: 13 amino acids. CDR1 is SGHNT and CDR2 is YENEEA in the germline V gene. Here the CDR3 reads CASSSGIWETQYF. The CDR3 DNA follows: TGTGCCAGCAGCTCAGGGATCTGGGAGACCCAGTACTTC.

A remark on this clone: A clone one base away is much larger, so this may be a read error. The chain has TRBV7-2 and TRBJ2-7; possible D gene TRBD1, 6 bases. The CDR3 length is 14 residues. The V end was cut by 1 base, the J end by 2 bases, with 9 bases between. Per the germline V gene, CDR1 is SGHTA and CDR2 is FQGNSA. CDR3: CASSLGDTTYEQYF. CDR3 sequence (DNA): TGTGCCAGCAGCTTAGGGGACACAACCTACGAGCAGTACTTC.

Details on this clone: This same CDR3 is encoded by further DNA sequences in the sample. V gene TRBV30 combines with J gene TRBJ2-7; D may be TRBD1 (5 bases). V lost 5 bases and J 5 bases, leaving 19 bases between the germline ends. The CDR3 spans 14 residues. Germline CDR1 GTSNPN, CDR2 SVGIG (reference sequence). This CDR3 is CAWADSALKNEQYF. The CDR3 bases are TGTGCCTGGGCTGACAGCGCCCTGAAAAACGAGCAGTACTTC.

J is TRBJ2-1 and V is TRBV10-3; 8 nucleotides align to TRBD1. The V segment lost 2 bases and the J segment 5 bases; nucleotides outside the gene matches: 8. The CDR3 is made up of 16 amino acids. Germline lookup yields CDR1 ENHRY and CDR2 SYGVKD. In DNA form, the CDR3 reads TGTGCCATCAGTGAGCCGACCAGGGGGCTAGACAATGAGCAGTTCTTC. It is translated as CAISEPTRGLDNEQFF.

The V call is TRBV6-1, the J call TRBJ2-7, with 9 bases lining up with TRBD2. J gave up 5 bases and V 1 base, and 9 bases lay outside the gene matches. Per the germline V gene, CDR1 is MNHNS and CDR2 is SASEGT. The CDR3 is 16 residues long. The CDR3 DNA sequence: TGTGCCAGCAGTGAAGGCCCGGGATTAGCGGGGGACGAGCAGTACTTC. The encoded protein is CASSEGPGLAGDEQYF.

V is TRBV27 and J is TRBJ2-1; 7 bases are shared with TRBD2. The junction had 8 bases not matched to a gene; V was cut back by 8 bases and J by 7 bases. The germline CDR1 and CDR2 sequences are MNHEY and SMNVEV (reference sequence). The CDR3 length is 13 residues. The CDR3 nucleotides read TGTGCCAGCTCCGGGACTACATTTAATGAGCAGTTCTTC. This gives the protein CASSGTTFNEQFF.

As concerns this clone: A much larger clone is a single base away; this may be a read error. This same CDR3 is encoded by further DNA sequences in the sample. The rearrangement joins TRBV30 to TRBJ2-6, with D possibly matching TRBD2 (5 bases). The CDR3 has 14 amino acids. Germline assignment: CDR1 GTSNPN and CDR2 SVGIG (reference sequence). The V end was cut by 5 bases, the J end by 7 bases, with 15 bases between. DNA for the CDR3: TGTGCCTGGTCTAGGGCGGGTGGAGCCAACGTCCTGACTTTC. Translated: CAWSRAGGANVLTF.

This chain joins TRBV29-1 and TRBJ2-1, with D unresolved. CDR1 and CDR2 from the germline V gene are SQVTM and ANQGSEA. The CDR3 contains 11 residues. Trimming stripped 7 bases from V and 4 bases from J, with 8 bases between. CDR3 sequence reads: CSGAEYNEQFF. As DNA, the CDR3 is TGCAGCGGCGCAGAGTACAATGAGCAGTTCTTC.

This clone was observed once. The rearrangement links TRBV7-8 to TRBJ2-7; 8 bases line up with TRBD1. Germline lookup yields CDR1 SGHVS and CDR2 FQNEAQ. The CDR3 totals 13 residues. Losses at the gene ends were 7 bases for V and 7 bases for J; bases not matched to a gene: 9. CDR3 protein: CASKDRAMGEQYF. In DNA form, the CDR3 reads TGTGCCAGCAAGGACAGGGCAATGGGGGAGCAGTACTTC. Based on the CDR3 plus reference TRBV7-8 and TRBJ2-7, the full variable domain is GAGVSQSPRYKVAKRGQDVALRCDPISGHVSLFWYQQALGQGPEFLTYFQNEAQLDKSGLPSDRFFAERPEGSVSTLKIQRTQQEDSAVYLCASKDRAMGEQYFGPGTRLTVT.

As to this clone: A junction boundary mismatches the germline segment, possibly from a read error. This chain connects TRBV7-7 to TRBJ2-2; 9 bases line up with TRBD1. Germline assignment: CDR1 SSHAT and CDR2 FNYEAQ (reference sequence). The CDR3 has 14 amino acids. In DNA, the CDR3 is TGTGCTAGCAGCTCAAGACAGGGGGCCGGGGAGCTGTTTTTT. It encodes CASSSRQGAGELFF.

A few counts support this clone. The genes are TRBV28 and TRBJ1-3; tentatively, D is TRBD1 (6 bases). The CDR3 runs to 12 residues. The germline gives CDR1 MDHEN, CDR2 SYDVKM. Trimming removed 5 bases from V and 11 bases from J, with 13 bases in between. CDR3: CASSTLTGPIYF. The CDR3 nucleotides are TGTGCCAGCAGTACCTTGACAGGACCCATATATTTT.

This clone was observed a single time. The genes are TRBV7-2 and TRBJ2-2; 7 nucleotides align to TRBD2. This CDR3 is 16 amino acids long. In germline, CDR1 is SGHTA, CDR2 FQGNSA. Trimming cost V 3 bases and J 0 bases; bases outside gene matches: 4. The CDR3 protein is CASSFHGGSNTGELFF. The CDR3, as DNA: TGTGCCAGCAGCTTCCACGGGGGGTCGAACACCGGGGAGCTGTTTTTT. The whole variable domain, filled in from reference TRBV7-2 and TRBJ2-2, reads GAGVSQSPSNKVTEKGKDVELRCDPISGHTALYWYRQSLGQGLEFLIYFQGNSAPDKSGLPSDRFSAERTGGSVSTLTIQRTQQEDSAVYLCASSFHGGSNTGELFFGEGSRLTVL.

The V and J genes are TRBV7-2 and TRBJ2-5; tentative D call: TRBD1 (5 bases). Germline V gene sequence: CDR1 SGHTA, CDR2 FQGNSA. The CDR3 has 15 residues. Between the trimmed V and J ends, which lost 2 bases and 2 bases, there was a span of 12 bases. The CDR3 reads CASSLKGNMQETQYF. CDR3 bases: TGTGCCAGCAGCTTAAAGGGGAATATGCAAGAGACCCAGTACTTC.

Here the CDR3 DNA reads TGTGCCAGCAGCATCTCAGGCTATGAAAAACTGTTTTTT. Protein: CASSISGYEKLFF. The chain couples TRBV5-8 to TRBJ1-4; D gene ambiguous. Germline loops: CDR1 SGHTS, CDR2 YDEGEE. V dropped 4 bases and J dropped 6 bases, with 10 bases sitting between them. The CDR3 sequence is 13 residues long.

There are a few counts of this clone. The chain employs TRBV18 and TRBJ2-2, with 7 bases lining up with TRBD2. The germline V gene has CDR1 KGHSH and CDR2 LQKENI. V was pared by 0 bases and J by 4 bases, with 8 bases of the junction left unmatched. The CDR3 is 17 residues long. CDR3 nucleotides: TGTGCCAGCTCACCACCAGGGCTAGCGGACCTCACCGGGGAGCTGTTTTTT. This translates into CASSPPGLADLTGELFF.

In its sample, this clone was seen many times. The rearrangement uses TRBV28 and TRBJ1-2; no definite D call. The germline V gene has CDR1 MDHEN and CDR2 SYDVKM. The CDR3 is 15 amino acids. Deletions cut 7 bases from V and 5 bases from J, with 20 bases between. The CDR3 bases are TGTGCCAGCACGGGAATTTTGTGGGTGAGGTATGGCTACACCTTC. This translates into CASTGILWVRYGYTF.

This clone was counted a single time. This chain connects TRBV5-6 to TRBJ2-1; TRBD2 matches at 7 bases. The V gene's germline CDR1 is SGHDT and CDR2 YYEEEE. With V trimmed by 4 bases and J by 0 bases, 4 bases remained unmatched. The CDR3 is made up of 15 amino acids. CDR3 sequence reads: CASSVGTTSYNEQFF. The CDR3 coding sequence is TGTGCCAGCAGCGTGGGGACTACCTCCTACAATGAGCAGTTCTTC.

The CDR3 reads CASSYGGGVAQYF. The CDR3 nucleotides read TGTGCCAGCAGTTACGGAGGGGGGGTTGCGCAGTATTTT. This chain connects TRBV28 to TRBJ2-3; D perhaps matches TRBD2 (7 bases). CDR3 length: 13 amino acids. V was shortened by 4 bases and J by 10 bases, with 15 bases between the two germline ends. The V gene's germline CDR1 is MDHEN and CDR2 SYDVKM.

The table lists this clone with a few counts. In the same sample, other DNA sequences code for this CDR3. The chain employs TRBV30 and TRBJ1-5; unclear D gene. Trimming removed 0 bases at V and 1 base at J, with 4 bases between. Per the germline V gene, CDR1 is GTSNPN and CDR2 is SVGIG (reference sequence). CDR3 size: 13 residues. The CDR3 DNA is TGTGCCTGGAGTGTGGGGAGCAATCAGCCCCAGCATTTT. Translating it yields CAWSVGSNQPQHF.

The V call is TRBV6-6, the J call TRBJ1-2, with unresolved D. Germline CDR1 reads MNHNY; CDR2 reads SVGAGI (reference sequence). V was pared by 2 bases and J by 4 bases, with 17 bases between. The CDR3 contains 16 residues. The CDR3 is CASSYHSSPEVYGYTF. The DNA of the CDR3 is TGTGCCAGCAGTTACCACTCCTCACCCGAAGTCTATGGCTACACCTTC.

J is TRBJ2-1 and V is TRBV30; 7 bases align to TRBD2. The trim removed 0 bases at V and 8 bases at J, leaving 7 bases unmatched. The germline V gene has CDR1 GTSNPN and CDR2 SVGIG (reference sequence). The length of the CDR3 is 14 residues. The chain's CDR3 is CAWSVGGSLDEQFF. The CDR3 nucleotides are TGTGCCTGGAGTGTCGGGGGGAGTCTGGATGAGCAGTTCTTC.

The gene calls are TRBV28 and TRBJ1-5, with D possibly matching TRBD1 (5 bases). The V end lost 4 bases, the J end lost 0 bases, and 7 bases lay between the germline ends. The CDR3 runs to 14 residues. Germline assignment: CDR1 MDHEN and CDR2 SYDVKM. For the CDR3, the DNA is TGTGCCAGCAGTTCCAGGGCTAGCAATCAGCCCCAGCATTTT. It specifies CASSSRASNQPQHF.

The gene calls are TRBV6-5 and TRBJ2-5, with D possibly TRBD2 on 5 matching bases. Germline CDR1 and CDR2: MNHEY and SVGAGI. The CDR3 is made up of 16 amino acids. V was pared by 4 bases and J by 5 bases, with 20 bases between. The DNA for the CDR3 is TGTGCCAGCAGTTCCACCGGAGGAGGTTTTATGGAGACCCAGTACTTC. It encodes CASSSTGGGFMETQYF.

The V and J genes are TRBV29-1 and TRBJ2-3; maybe TRBD1 (6 bases). Trimming removed 7 bases from V and 4 bases from J, with 12 bases in between. Germline assignment: CDR1 SQVTM and CDR2 ANQGSEA. The CDR3 is 12 amino acids. CDR3 loop: CSAIGGADTQYF. CDR3 DNA sequence: TGCAGCGCCATTGGGGGCGCAGATACGCAGTATTTT.

J is TRBJ2-6 and V is TRBV19, with unresolved D. CDR1 and CDR2 from the germline V gene are LNHDA and SQIVND (reference sequence). This CDR3 comprises 15 residues. Deletions cut 0 bases from V and 3 bases from J, with 6 bases between. Here the CDR3 reads CASSIDTFGANVLTF. The CDR3 nucleotides read TGTGCCAGTAGTATAGACACATTTGGGGCCAACGTCCTGACTTTC.

Points on this clone: A far bigger clonotype differs at one base, so this is likely a read error. At the DNA level, this CDR3 is encoded by other sequences in the same sample as well. The V call is TRBV28, the J call TRBJ2-7; D perhaps matches TRBD1 (5 bases). The CDR3 contains 14 residues. The V end was cut by 6 bases, the J end by 4 bases, with 16 bases between. Germline CDR1 MDHEN, CDR2 SYDVKM. The CDR3 sequence: CASSLTTAEYEQYF. The CDR3 DNA sequence: TGTGCCAGCAGCTTGACGACAGCCGAATACGAGCAGTACTTC.